Listed below are T cell receptor beta chains from one sample, sequenced in a study of read filtering for tumor transcriptome and immune sequencing. One entry per CDR3 protein, called by TCRdb with MiXCR from the reads. The sample has around 60,000 distinct CDR3 sequences; about 21% are singletons. Sequencing was performed on a population of CD138-negative cells sorted from bone marrow. All receptors derive from a donor at least 40 years old with multiple myeloma. Each CDR3 is given with its conserved first and last residue. D genes are given only for firm matches. Clone sizes are given selectively: once, few, many, or a class where the clone is expanded.

size	J	V	D	CDR3	DNA
few	TRBJ1-2	TRBV12-3/TRBV12-4	TRBD1	CASSLGQGPANYGYTF	TGTGCCAGCAGTCTGGGACAGGGCCCCGCTAACTATGGCTACACCTTC
NA	TRBJ2-1	TRBV5-1	NA	CASSLAQGLHNGQFF	TGCGCCAGCAGCTTGGCCCAAGGACTACACAATGGGCAGTTCTTC
few	TRBJ1-2	TRBV18	NA	CASSPDRDYGYTF	TGTGCCAGCTCACCGGACCGAGACTATGGCTACACCTTC
NA	TRBJ2-1	TRBV24-1	TRBD1	CATSDLGQGERNEQFF	TGTGCCACCAGTGATTTGGGGCAGGGGGAACGTAATGAGCAGTTCTTC
many	TRBJ2-5	TRBV7-2	TRBD2	CASSYQAASGGRETQYF	TGTGCCAGCAGCTACCAGGCCGCTAGCGGGGGGAGGGAGACCCAGTACTTC
many	TRBJ2-7	TRBV28	NA	CASSEGSYEQYF	TGTGCCAGCAGTGAAGGAAGCTACGAGCAGTACTTC
many	TRBJ2-7	TRBV11-2	TRBD2	CASSLGLANEQYF	TGTGCCAGCAGCTTAGGACTAGCGAACGAGCAGTACTTC
many	TRBJ2-2	TRBV7-6	NA	CASSPTDSLPGELFF	TGTGCCAGCAGCCCAACGGACTCCCTCCCCGGGGAGCTGTTTTTT
few	TRBJ1-5	TRBV2	NA	CASSAGIRGISQPQHF	TGTGCCAGCAGTGCCGGCATCAGGGGAATCAGCCAGCCCCAGCATTTT
few	TRBJ2-3	TRBV3-1	TRBD2	CASSQEPGGLTDTQYF	TGTGCCAGCAGCCAAGAACCGGGGGGACTCACAGATACGCAGTATTTT
many	TRBJ1-1	TRBV5-1	NA	CASSPAQGRGSTEAFF	TGCGCCAGCAGCCCGGCCCAGGGAAGGGGGAGCACTGAAGCTTTCTTT
many	TRBJ2-1	TRBV24-1	TRBD2	CATSTSGDEQFF	TGTGCCACCTCCACTAGCGGGGATGAGCAGTTCTTC
many	TRBJ2-2	TRBV27	TRBD2	CASSLLLAGGRNTGELFF	TGTGCCAGCAGTTTACTGCTAGCGGGGGGGCGGAACACCGGGGAGCTGTTTTTT
NA	TRBJ2-7	TRBV21-1	NA	CASSKPPGERTYEQYF	TGTGCCAGCAGCAAACCCCCGGGAGAGCGGACCTACGAGCAGTACTTC
NA	TRBJ2-2	TRBV7-3	NA	CASSLMPVTNTGELFF	TGTGCCAGCAGCTTAATGCCAGTTACGAACACCGGGGAGCTGTTTTTT
many	TRBJ2-7	TRBV20-1	NA	CSARVGSYEQYF	TGCAGTGCTAGGGTCGGCTCCTACGAGCAGTACTTC
many	TRBJ2-7	TRBV6-1	TRBD1	CASAGDRGLEQYF	TGTGCCAGCGCGGGTGACAGGGGCTTAGAGCAGTACTTC
NA	TRBJ2-3	TRBV7-3	NA	CASSLNVGTDTQYF	TGTGCCAGCAGCTTAAATGTGGGCACAGATACGCAGTATTTT
many	TRBJ2-5	TRBV5-1	TRBD2	CASSQGTREQETQYF	TGCGCCAGCAGCCAGGGGACTAGAGAGCAAGAGACCCAGTACTTC
many	TRBJ2-3	TRBV5-6	NA	CASSFGEDTQYF	TGTGCCAGCAGCTTCGGGGAAGATACGCAGTATTTT
many	TRBJ2-5	TRBV20-1	NA	CSARRAGDTRGETQYF	TGCAGTGCTAGACGAGCAGGGGATACCCGGGGAGAGACCCAGTACTTC
many	TRBJ1-5	TRBV6-1	TRBD1	CASSDWDRVNQPQHF	TGTGCCAGCAGTGATTGGGACAGGGTAAATCAGCCCCAGCATTTT
many	TRBJ1-1	TRBV29-1	TRBD1	CSVGDRALGAFF	TGCAGCGTTGGGGACAGGGCTTTAGGGGCTTTCTTT
many	TRBJ2-3	TRBV5-1	NA	CASSLYGAKADTQYF	TGCGCCAGCAGCTTGTACGGGGCCAAGGCAGATACGCAGTATTTT
many	TRBJ2-1	TRBV10-3	NA	CAISAGGEQFF	TGTGCCATCAGTGCAGGAGGTGAGCAGTTCTTC
many	TRBJ2-3	TRBV10-3	TRBD1	CAISGNRGSTDTQYF	TGTGCCATCAGTGGGAACAGGGGCAGCACAGATACGCAGTATTTT
many	TRBJ2-7	TRBV20-1	NA	CSATEPALEQYF	TGCAGTGCTACGGAGCCCGCGCTCGAGCAGTACTTC
many	TRBJ1-5	TRBV7-9	TRBD1	CASSQSTGGQPQHF	TGTGCCAGCAGCCAATCGACAGGGGGTCAGCCCCAGCATTTT
many	TRBJ2-3	TRBV7-7	NA	CASSKTGGSDTQYF	TGTGCTAGCAGCAAAACGGGGGGCTCAGATACGCAGTATTTT
many	TRBJ1-4	TRBV20-1	NA	CSASLQGNEKLFF	TGCAGTGCTAGTCTTCAGGGCAATGAAAAACTGTTTTTT
NA	TRBJ1-5	TRBV20-1	NA	CSARGGDQPQHF	TGCAGTGCTCGAGGAGGGGATCAGCCCCAGCATTTT
many	TRBJ2-7	TRBV2	TRBD2	CASGEIAGVHEQYF	TGTGCCAGCGGCGAAATAGCGGGAGTGCACGAGCAGTACTTC
many	TRBJ2-1	TRBV9	TRBD2	CASSVGLDYNEQFF	TGTGCCAGCAGCGTCGGACTAGACTACAATGAGCAGTTCTTC
NA	TRBJ1-5	TRBV20-1	NA	CSARDFGGLSDQPQHF	TGCAGTGCTAGAGACTTCGGAGGGTTGAGCGATCAGCCCCAGCATTTT
many	TRBJ2-7	TRBV10-3	TRBD2	CATGLAGGLSSYEQYF	TGTGCCACCGGACTAGCGGGAGGCCTTAGCTCCTACGAGCAGTACTTC
NA	TRBJ2-5	TRBV15	NA	CATSRAGVSQETQYF	TGTGCCACCAGCAGAGCGGGCGTGTCCCAAGAGACCCAGTACTTC
few	TRBJ2-5	TRBV5-4	TRBD2	CASSPVFGGAQYF	TGTGCCAGCAGCCCCGTTTTCGGGGGGGCCCAGTACTTC
many	TRBJ2-1	TRBV7-9	TRBD2	CASTAGVHNEQFF	TGTGCCAGCACCGCGGGGGTCCACAATGAGCAGTTCTTC
many	TRBJ2-1	TRBV11-2	TRBD2	CASSLVTSGGPTYNEQFF	TGTGCCAGCAGCTTAGTTACTAGCGGGGGGCCCACCTACAATGAGCAGTTCTTC
NA	TRBJ2-3	TRBV20-1	NA	CNASAPRGTPGGTDTQYF	TGCAATGCTAGTGCCCCTCGAGGGACTCCGGGAGGCACAGATACGCAGTATTTT
few	TRBJ1-1	TRBV5-6	TRBD1	CATGTPLAGGAFEAFF	TGTGCCACCGGGACCCCCTTGGCAGGGGGCGCGTTTGAAGCTTTCTTT
few	TRBJ2-2	TRBV28	TRBD2	CASRPGASGRGELFF	TGTGCCAGCAGGCCCGGGGCTAGCGGGAGGGGGGAGCTGTTTTTT
many	TRBJ2-7	TRBV20-1	TRBD2	CSATLAGRDYEQYF	TGCAGTGCTACCTTAGCGGGGCGAGACTACGAGCAGTACTTC
few	TRBJ1-3	TRBV28	TRBD1	CASSPPAGDRATIYF	TGTGCCAGCAGTCCGCCTGCGGGGGACAGGGCCACCATATATTTT
once	TRBJ1-3	TRBV9	NA	CASSLSGNTIYF	TGTGCCAGCAGCCTAAGTGGAAACACCATATATTTT
NA	TRBJ1-1	TRBV7-9	NA	CVSSLMNTEAFF	TGTGTCAGCAGCTTGATGAACACTGAAGCTTTCTTT
many	TRBJ2-3	TRBV28	NA	CASSSPRGSTDTQYF	TGTGCCAGCAGTTCTCCGCGGGGTAGCACAGATACGCAGTATTTT
many	TRBJ2-3	TRBV7-2	TRBD2	CASSRGTSGGTDTQYF	TGTGCCAGCAGCCGTGGGACTAGCGGGGGCACAGATACGCAGTATTTT
NA	TRBJ1-2	TRBV29-1	NA	CSVQGYTF	TGCAGCGTGCAAGGCTACACCTTC
many	TRBJ2-2	TRBV30	NA	CAWSVTQNTGELFF	TGTGCCTGGAGTGTAACCCAGAACACCGGGGAGCTGTTTTTT
many	TRBJ2-3	TRBV2	TRBD2	CASSLAGPRDTQYF	TGTGCCAGCAGTCTAGCGGGGCCCCGCGATACGCAGTATTTT
many	TRBJ1-1	TRBV5-1	NA	CASSLRQNTEAFF	TGCGCCAGCAGCTTGAGGCAGAATACTGAAGCTTTCTTT
many	TRBJ2-2	TRBV11-2	NA	CASSLVINAGELFF	TGTGCCAGCAGCTTAGTTATCAACGCGGGGGAGCTGTTTTTT
many	TRBJ2-5	TRBV12-3/TRBV12-4	TRBD2	CASSPGLAKKTQYF	TGTGCCAGCAGCCCGGGACTAGCCAAGAAGACCCAGTACTTC
many	TRBJ2-4	TRBV6-1	TRBD2	CASSEGLAGKNIQYF	TGTGCCAGCAGTGAAGGTCTAGCGGGAAAAAACATTCAGTACTTC
many	TRBJ2-3	TRBV29-1	TRBD2	CSVGGLAGGTDTQYF	TGCAGCGTTGGTGGACTAGCGGGCGGCACAGATACGCAGTATTTT
many	TRBJ2-7	TRBV10-1	NA	CASSEEVMREQYF	TGCGCCAGCAGTGAGGAGGTTATGAGAGAGCAGTACTTC